These 7 T cell receptor beta chains came from one sample sequenced in a study of CD8 T cells in ankylosing spondylitis. MiXCR was run by TCRdb on the 5' RACE reads, yielding one entry per CDR3 protein. The table records tens of thousands of distinct CDR3 sequences, approximately 5.7% of them present only once. The sample taken for sequencing was synovial fluid, either unsorted or a sorted T cell fraction (not recorded which). The receptors originated from a male donor with ankylosing spondylitis.

This clonotype was picked up many times. The V call is TRBV6-1, the J call TRBJ2-7, with 9 bases aligning to TRBD1. The CDR3 runs 13 residues. The V gene end was trimmed by 11 bases and the J gene end by 0 bases; junction bases not matched to a gene: 5. The germline V gene encodes CDR1 MNHNS and CDR2 SASEGT. The CDR3 DNA reads TGTGCCGGGGGGGACAGGGCCTCCTACGAGCAGTACTTC. It specifies CAGGDRASYEQYF.

The J gene is TRBJ2-3, the V gene TRBV28, with D perhaps matching TRBD1 (6 bases). Trimming removed 6 bases from V and 5 bases from J, with 18 bases in between. The V gene's germline CDR1 is MDHEN and CDR2 SYDVKM. The CDR3 length is 15 residues. As DNA, the CDR3 is TGTGCCAGCAGCCCGCCGACAGGCCAGGGAGATACGCAGTATTTT. Encoded protein: CASSPPTGQGDTQYF.

The rearrangement joins TRBV11-3 to TRBJ2-7; tentative D call: TRBD1 (6 bases). CDR3 size: 15 residues. In germline, CDR1 is SGHNT, CDR2 YENEEA. The V gene lost 2 bases and the J gene lost 3 bases, with 14 bases spanning the gap. The CDR3: CASSLYPTGDYEQYF. CDR3 DNA: TGTGCCAGCAGCTTATACCCGACAGGCGACTACGAGCAGTACTTC.

This clonotype was observed a few times. This chain connects TRBV20-1 to TRBJ2-7; possible D gene TRBD1, 6 bases. Trimming pared 0 bases from V and 5 bases from J, leaving 14 bases between. The CDR3 is made up of 14 amino acids. Germline V lookup: CDR1 DFQATT, CDR2 SNEGSKA (reference sequence). The CDR3 is CSARDPRTAHEQYF. DNA for the CDR3: TGCAGTGCTAGAGATCCCCGGACAGCACACGAGCAGTACTTC.

This clonotype occurred a few times. This rearrangement joins TRBV18 to TRBJ1-4, with TRBD1 matching 9 bases. CDR1 is KGHSH, CDR2 LQKENI, per germline. The CDR3 loop spans 14 amino acids. Trimming removed 2 bases from V and 8 bases from J; junction bases left unmatched: 3. CDR3 loop: CASSPGTGNEKLFF. The CDR3 region has the DNA TGTGCCAGCTCACCAGGGACAGGGAACGAAAAACTGTTTTTT.

In this sample, this clonotype turned up many times. The chain recombines TRBV28 with TRBJ2-3; no definite D call. The CDR3 length is 13 residues. With 5 bases removed from V and 4 bases from J, the gap between germline ends came to 10 bases. Germline V gives CDR1 MDHEN, CDR2 SYDVKM. DNA of the CDR3: TGTGCCAGCAGTCCCTCCCTAGCAGATACGCAGTATTTT. Protein sequence: CASSPSLADTQYF.

This clonotype was observed many times. This chain connects TRBV4-2 to TRBJ2-3; 10 nucleotides align to TRBD2. Germline CDR1 is LGHNA and CDR2 is YNFKEQ. This CDR3 contains 16 residues. After removal of 0 bases from V and 6 bases from J, the junction contained 6 bases not matched to a gene. The DNA of the CDR3 is TGTGCCAGCAGCCAAGACGCTAGCGGGAGTGGGGATACGCAGTATTTT. This codes for CASSQDASGSGDTQYF.